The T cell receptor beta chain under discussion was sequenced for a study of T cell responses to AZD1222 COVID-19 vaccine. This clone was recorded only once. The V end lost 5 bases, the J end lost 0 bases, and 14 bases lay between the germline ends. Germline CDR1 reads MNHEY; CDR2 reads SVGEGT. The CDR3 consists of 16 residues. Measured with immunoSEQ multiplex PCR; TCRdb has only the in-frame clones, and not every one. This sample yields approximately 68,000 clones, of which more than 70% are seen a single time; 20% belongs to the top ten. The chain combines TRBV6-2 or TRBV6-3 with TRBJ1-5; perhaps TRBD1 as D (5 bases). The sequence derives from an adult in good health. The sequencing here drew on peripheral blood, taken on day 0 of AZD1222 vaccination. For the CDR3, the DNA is TGTGCCAGCAGTAACGGACACTGGTATAGCAATCAGCCCCAGCATTTT. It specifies CASSNGHWYSNQPQHF.